Each of the 28 T cell receptor beta chains below was sequenced from the same sample in a study of OX40 agonist ivuxolimab in advanced cancers. Sequencing was performed with immunoSEQ multiplex PCR; in TCRdb, only in-frame clones are kept and a portion is missing. The repertoire holds some 99,000 clones, with about four fifths as singletons. The sequences come from CD4+ or CD8+ T cells sorted from blood, collected in a trial of the OX40 agonist ivuxolimab. Receptor source: an adult with an advanced solid tumor such as melanoma, head and neck, liver or kidney cancer.

This clone was found a few times. The chain carries TRBV28 and TRBJ1-2, with D possibly matching TRBD1 (5 bases). Germline CDR1 and CDR2: MDHEN and SYDVKM. The CDR3 consists of 11 residues. Trimming pared 4 bases from V and 8 bases from J, leaving 8 bases between. CDR3: CASSWRGGYTF. The CDR3 DNA follows: TGTGCCAGCAGTTGGAGGGGCGGCTACACCTTC.

The J gene is TRBJ2-2, the V gene TRBV6-5; tentative D call: TRBD2 (6 bases). The germline V gene has CDR1 MNHEY and CDR2 SVGAGI. Trimming took off 7 bases at V and 6 bases at J, with 15 bases between the two ends. The CDR3 runs to 14 residues. CDR3 DNA sequence: TGTGCCAGCACGGCGGGGATTGACTCCGGGGAGCTGTTTTTT. Encoded protein: CASTAGIDSGELFF.

The J gene is TRBJ2-3, the V gene TRBV7-2; 7 nucleotides agree with TRBD2. The length of the CDR3 is 15 residues. The germline CDR1 and CDR2 sequences are SGHTA and FQGNSA. With V trimmed by 5 bases and J by 0 bases, 5 bases remained unmatched. This CDR3 reads CASSPMRGSTDTQYF. The CDR3 nucleotides read TGTGCCAGCAGCCCTATGCGGGGGAGCACAGATACGCAGTATTTT.

The sample holds one count of this clone. The V and J genes are TRBV27 and TRBJ2-2; 15 bases are shared with TRBD2. Germline loops: CDR1 MNHEY, CDR2 SMNVEV (reference sequence). Trimming cost V 2 bases and J 4 bases; bases outside gene matches: 11. The CDR3 has 20 residues. The CDR3 coding sequence is TGTGCCAGCAGTTTAGGACTAGCGGGAGGGGTGCCGTCGATCACCGGGGAGCTGTTTTTT. Protein: CASSLGLAGGVPSITGELFF.

This clone was recorded only once. The sample has other DNA sequences that encode this CDR3 too. V gene TRBV7-8 combines with J gene TRBJ1-5; weak D call: TRBD1 (5 bases). Germline CDR1 is SGHVS and CDR2 is FQNEAQ. CDR3 length equals 13 residues. The V gene lost 5 bases and the J gene lost 6 bases, with 11 bases spanning the gap. The DNA for the CDR3 is TGTGCCAGCAGCCCCCAGGGTGGTCAGCCCCAGCATTTT. This encodes CASSPQGGQPQHF.

For the CDR3, the DNA is TGTGCCAGCAGTGAAGGTTGGAGGGGAGAAAAACTGTTTTTT. Translation: CASSEGWRGEKLFF. The chain employs TRBV6-1 and TRBJ1-4, with D tentatively TRBD1 (5 bases). The germline CDR1 and CDR2 sequences are MNHNS and SASEGT. CDR3 size: 14 residues. Trimming took off 1 base at V and 8 bases at J, with 11 bases between the two ends.

This chain uses TRBV18 with TRBJ1-1; 10 bases align to TRBD1. CDR1 KGHSH and CDR2 LQKENI come from the germline V gene. The CDR3 loop spans 15 amino acids. The V gene end was trimmed by 1 base and the J gene end by 5 bases; junction bases not matched to a gene: 4. The chain's CDR3 is CASSPLGQGYTEAFF. The CDR3 DNA is TGTGCCAGCTCACCACTGGGACAGGGGTATACTGAAGCTTTCTTT. The variable domain in full, with the rest retrieved from reference TRBV18 and TRBJ1-1, is NAGVMQNPRHLVRRRGQEARLRCSPMKGHSHVYWYRQLPEEGLKFMVYLQKENIIDESGMPKERFSAEFPKEGPSILRIQQVVRGDSAAYFCASSPLGQGYTEAFFGQGTRLTVV.

The chain employs TRBV4-3 and TRBJ1-6, with D possibly matching TRBD1 (5 bases). With 0 bases removed from V and 5 bases from J, the gap between germline ends came to 8 bases. The CDR3 totals 15 residues. Germline loops: CDR1 LGHNA, CDR2 YSLEER. This CDR3 is CASSQEYRNNSPLHF. Written as DNA, the CDR3 is TGCGCCAGCAGCCAAGAATACAGGAATAATTCACCCCTCCACTTT.

J is TRBJ1-1 and V is TRBV11-2, with 9 positions matching TRBD1. Germline V gene lookup returns CDR1 SGHAT and CDR2 FQNNGV. J was trimmed by 4 bases and V by 0 bases; bases with no gene match: 15. This CDR3 has 19 amino acids. CDR3 sequence reads: CASSLDTHRGRSTVTEAFF. CDR3 nucleotides: TGTGCCAGCAGCTTAGATACCCACAGGGGGCGAAGTACCGTCACTGAAGCTTTCTTT.

The chain recombines TRBV9 with TRBJ2-3; 9 nucleotides align to TRBD1. The V gene end was trimmed by 3 bases and the J gene end by 6 bases; junction bases not matched to a gene: 8. The CDR3 sequence is 15 residues long. The germline V gene encodes CDR1 SGDLS and CDR2 YYNGEE. CDR3 sequence: CASSGAGTGIDTQYF. The CDR3 nucleotides read TGTGCCAGCAGCGGCGCCGGGACAGGGATTGATACGCAGTATTTT. Drawing the rest from reference TRBV9 and TRBJ2-3, the complete variable domain is DSGVTQTPKHLITATGQRVTLRCSPRSGDLSVYWYQQSLDQGLQFLIQYYNGEERAKGNILERFSAQQFPDLHSELNLSSLELGDSALYFCASSGAGTGIDTQYFGPGTRLTVL.

V is TRBV10-2 and J is TRBJ1-2; TRBD1 matches 8 bases. CDR1 is WSHSY and CDR2 is SAAADI in the germline V gene. J was trimmed by 7 bases and V by 6 bases; bases with no gene match: 7. The CDR3 is 13 amino acids. This CDR3 reads CASSPGTGFGYTF. CDR3 in DNA: TGCGCCAGCAGCCCCGGGACAGGATTTGGCTACACCTTC.

This chain connects TRBV10-3 to TRBJ2-3, with 14 bases lining up with TRBD2. Germline V gene data show CDR1 as ENHRY and CDR2 as SYGVKD. The junction had 5 bases not matched to a gene; V was cut back by 1 base and J by 2 bases. This CDR3 comprises 18 residues. The DNA for the CDR3 is TGTGCCATCAGTGAGTTGGGACTAGCGGGGGAGCTCACAGATACGCAGTATTTT. Encoded protein: CAISELGLAGELTDTQYF.

This chain links TRBV18 with TRBJ1-1, with a weak D call TRBD1 (5 bases). This CDR3 region has 11 residues. V was cut by 4 bases and J by 6 bases, with 6 bases left in between. Germline CDR1 KGHSH, CDR2 LQKENI. This CDR3 is CASSRGAEAFF. The CDR3 coding sequence is TGTGCCAGCTCACGGGGGGCTGAAGCTTTCTTT.

The chain links TRBV2 to TRBJ1-6, with D uncertain. The CDR3 extends over 18 amino acids. Germline V gene lookup returns CDR1 SNHLY and CDR2 FYNNEI. The V gene lost 3 bases and the J gene lost 2 bases, with 17 bases spanning the gap. The CDR3 DNA reads as TGTGCCAGCAGTGAGGAAACTCTGCGGTTGGCCTATAATTCACCCCTCCACTTT. It codes for CASSEETLRLAYNSPLHF.

V usage is TRBV19 and J usage is TRBJ1-2, with D maybe TRBD1 (5 bases). Germline values: CDR1 LNHDA, CDR2 SQIVND (reference sequence). This CDR3 is 13 amino acids long. Trimming took off 6 bases at V and 5 bases at J, with 13 bases between the two ends. The CDR3 DNA reads TGTGCCAGTAGCCAAAGCCCAGGGTATGGCTACACCTTC. This sequence encodes CASSQSPGYGYTF.

The V gene is TRBV9, the J gene TRBJ1-6; the D is unclear. V was clipped by 5 bases and J by 7 bases, with 16 bases between them. The CDR3 extends over 15 amino acids. CDR1 SGDLS and CDR2 YYNGEE come from the germline V gene. In DNA form, the CDR3 reads TGTGCCAGCAGGACTGACCCGACGGGGAATTCACCCCTCCACTTT. Translating gives CASRTDPTGNSPLHF. The full variable domain, rest sourced from reference TRBV9 and TRBJ1-6, is DSGVTQTPKHLITATGQRVTLRCSPRSGDLSVYWYQQSLDQGLQFLIQYYNGEERAKGNILERFSAQQFPDLHSELNLSSLELGDSALYFCASRTDPTGNSPLHFGNGTRLTVT.

The chain links TRBV11-2 to TRBJ2-1; the match to TRBD2 covers 7 bases. CDR3 size: 16 residues. The ends lost 5 bases at V and 8 bases at J; junction bases unmatched: 15. Germline CDR1 reads SGHAT; CDR2 reads FQNNGV. DNA of the CDR3: TGTGCCAGCAGCCGACCAGGGAGACTAGCCGTCGATGAGCAGTTCTTC. It translates to CASSRPGRLAVDEQFF. The variable domain in full, completed from reference TRBV11-2 and TRBJ2-1, reads EAGVAQSPRYKIIEKRQSVAFWCNPISGHATLYWYQQILGQGPKLLIQFQNNGVVDDSQLPKDRFSAERLKGVDSTLKIQPAKLEDSAVYLCASSRPGRLAVDEQFFGPGTRLTVL.

The chain uses TRBV7-2 and TRBJ2-1, with TRBD2 matching 13 bases. The CDR3 is made up of 16 amino acids. Germline V gene lookup returns CDR1 SGHTA and CDR2 FQGNSA. V was pared by 5 bases and J by 7 bases, with 8 bases of the junction left unmatched. The CDR3 sequence is CASSTTSGRAANEQFF. CDR3 sequence (DNA): TGTGCCAGCAGCACCACTAGCGGGAGGGCCGCGAATGAGCAGTTCTTC.

The chain couples TRBV9 to TRBJ2-2; D might be TRBD2 (7 bases). Germline loops: CDR1 SGDLS, CDR2 YYNGEE. Trimming removed 3 bases at V and 5 bases at J, with 26 bases between. CDR3 size: 19 residues. The CDR3 reads CASSAIPLGAGVGTGELFF. In nucleotides, the CDR3 is TGTGCCAGCAGCGCCATCCCATTGGGGGCGGGAGTAGGAACCGGGGAGCTGTTTTTT.

The chain is built from TRBV28 and TRBJ1-5; 7 bases are shared with TRBD1. The J segment lost 3 bases and the V segment lost 2 bases, leaving 4 bases of the junction unmatched. The germline CDR1 and CDR2 sequences are MDHEN and SYDVKM. This CDR3 comprises 15 residues. The CDR3 DNA sequence: TGTGCCAGCAGTTTACAGGGGGGGGACAATCAGCCCCAGCATTTT. Protein product: CASSLQGGDNQPQHF.

J is TRBJ2-1 and V is TRBV5-1, with unresolved D. Trimming took off 4 bases at V and 0 bases at J, with 11 bases between the two ends. Germline V gives CDR1 SGHRS, CDR2 YFSETQ. This CDR3 region has 15 residues. CDR3 in DNA: TGCGCCAGCAGCGTGGATGGTAGCTCCTACAATGAGCAGTTCTTC. This codes for CASSVDGSSYNEQFF. Filled out from reference TRBV5-1 and TRBJ2-1, the complete variable domain reads KAGVTQTPRYLIKTRGQQVTLSCSPISGHRSVSWYQQTPGQGLQFLFEYFSETQRNKGNFPGRFSGRQFSNSRSEMNVSTLELGDSALYLCASSVDGSSYNEQFFGPGTRLTVL.

The sample holds one count of this clone. The J gene is TRBJ2-1, the V gene TRBV12-5; 10 nucleotides align to TRBD2. The ends lost 1 base at V and 11 bases at J; junction bases unmatched: 5. This CDR3 is 14 amino acids long. CDR1 is LGHNT and CDR2 is FRNRAP in the germline V gene. The CDR3 loop is CASGLEVAGGQQFF. In DNA form, the CDR3 reads TGTGCTAGTGGTTTGGAGGTAGCGGGAGGACAGCAGTTCTTC.

This clone was counted a few times. V usage is TRBV7-6 and J usage is TRBJ1-4, with D unclear. The V and J ends lost 2 bases and 5 bases respectively, with 15 bases between them. The CDR3 contains 16 residues. Germline V gene sequence: CDR1 SGHVS, CDR2 FNYEAQ. The CDR3 region has the DNA TGTGCCAGCAGCTTATTCTCCCCCGCCCTAAATGAAAAACTGTTTTTT. Translated, it gives CASSLFSPALNEKLFF.

V usage is TRBV18 and J usage is TRBJ2-2; D is uncertain. Germline values: CDR1 KGHSH, CDR2 LQKENI. The CDR3 length is 15 residues. The V end lost 1 base, the J end lost 4 bases, and 10 bases lay between the germline ends. DNA for the CDR3: TGTGCCAGCTCACCACAGGCTAGATTCACCGGGGAGCTGTTTTTT. Its protein product is CASSPQARFTGELFF.

The chain has TRBV6-6 and TRBJ1-2, with D perhaps matching TRBD1 (6 bases). The germline V gene encodes CDR1 MNHNY and CDR2 SVGAGI (reference sequence). Between the trimmed V and J ends, which lost 11 bases and 7 bases, there was a span of 17 bases. This CDR3 has 12 residues. The CDR3 region is CAGTRGVIGYTF. As DNA, the CDR3 is TGTGCCGGGACGAGGGGGGTCATTGGCTACACCTTC.

This clone has a handful of counts. V is TRBV6-5 and J is TRBJ1-2, with D perhaps matching TRBD1 (5 bases). The CDR3 is 16 amino acids. Germline V gives CDR1 MNHEY, CDR2 SVGAGI. Trimming removed 2 bases from V and 4 bases from J, with 17 bases in between. CDR3 loop: CASSYVFLGGFYGYTF. The CDR3 DNA reads TGTGCCAGCAGTTACGTTTTTTTGGGGGGGTTCTATGGCTACACCTTC.

This clone occurred a few times. V usage is TRBV5-1 and J usage is TRBJ2-7, with 11 bases that match TRBD2. Germline V gives CDR1 SGHRS, CDR2 YFSETQ. V was clipped by 3 bases and J by 0 bases; unmatched bases: 8. The CDR3 is made up of 17 amino acids. The CDR3 bases are TGCGCCAGCAGCTCAAAGACTAGCGGGGACAGCTCCTACGAGCAGTACTTC. Translation: CASSSKTSGDSSYEQYF.

The rearrangement uses TRBV28 and TRBJ1-1, with TRBD1 identical over 8 bases. This CDR3 has 14 residues. The V gene end was trimmed by 7 bases and the J gene end by 7 bases; junction bases not matched to a gene: 11. Germline lookup yields CDR1 MDHEN and CDR2 SYDVKM. CDR3: CASNSGRGQDEAFF. The CDR3 DNA reads TGTGCCAGCAATTCGGGCAGGGGGCAGGATGAAGCTTTCTTT.